These 19 T cell receptor beta chains were all obtained from the same sample, sequenced in a study of cytomegalovirus exposure and HLA in healthy donors. The PCR had 60 Vbeta and 13 Jbeta primers. Measured with immunoSEQ multiplex PCR; TCRdb has only the in-frame clones, and not every one. The data show about 160,000 clones, with about four fifths seen just once and about 10% held by the top ten. Specimen: PBMCs. These receptors all stem from a man aged 45 to 65 in good health and CMV-seropositive.

V and J are TRBV7-2 and TRBJ2-2; TRBD2 is a possible D gene (6 bases). Deletions cut 1 base from V and 4 bases from J, with 10 bases between. CDR1 and CDR2 from the germline V gene are SGHTA and FQGNSA. The CDR3 runs to 15 residues. The CDR3 region is CASSLDLASTGELFF. CDR3 sequence (DNA): TGTGCCAGCAGCTTAGACCTAGCGAGCACCGGGGAGCTGTTTTTT.

The gene calls are TRBV15 and TRBJ1-5; D is uncertain. CDR1 is LNHNV, CDR2 YYDKDF, per germline (reference sequence). The CDR3 spans 13 residues. V lost 8 bases and J lost 2, with 10 bases in between. This chain's CDR3 is CATRNGGNQPQHF. DNA of the CDR3: TGTGCCACCCGGAACGGAGGCAATCAGCCCCAGCATTTT.

Concerning this clone: Other nucleotide sequences from this sample produce the same CDR3. CDR3 in DNA: TGTGCCTGGAGTCAGGGGACAGGGAATGAAAAACTGTTTTTT. It translates to CAWSQGTGNEKLFF. The genes are TRBV30 and TRBJ1-4, with 9 bases fitting TRBD1. CDR3 length: 14 amino acids. Trimming took 2 bases from V and 5 from J; bases not matched to a gene: 3. Germline V gene lookup returns CDR1 GTSNPN and CDR2 SVGIG (reference sequence).

The rearrangement links TRBV25-1 to TRBJ2-5, with no clear D. CDR3 size: 13 residues. Germline values: CDR1 MGHDK, CDR2 SYGVNS. V was cut by 5 bases and J by 2 bases, with 9 bases left in between. CDR3 region: CASSIRFQETQYF. The CDR3, as DNA: TGTGCCAGCAGTATCCGTTTTCAAGAGACCCAGTACTTC.

The CDR3 protein is CASSLQLANTGELFF. In DNA form, the CDR3 reads TGTGCCAGCAGCTTACAACTAGCGAACACCGGGGAGCTGTTTTTT. This rearrangement joins TRBV7-2 to TRBJ2-2; D is perhaps TRBD2 (5 bases). The V gene lost 2 bases and the J gene lost 0 bases, with 7 bases spanning the gap. Per the germline V gene, CDR1 is SGHTA and CDR2 is FQGNSA. This CDR3 comprises 15 residues. Supplemented by reference TRBV7-2 and TRBJ2-2, the full variable domain reads GAGVSQSPSNKVTEKGKDVELRCDPISGHTALYWYRQSLGQGLEFLIYFQGNSAPDKSGLPSDRFSAERTGGSVSTLTIQRTQQEDSAVYLCASSLQLANTGELFFGEGSRLTVL.

This chain links TRBV28 with TRBJ2-2; weak D call: TRBD1 (6 bases). CDR3 size: 15 residues. The germline V gene has CDR1 MDHEN and CDR2 SYDVKM. Trimming stripped 6 bases from V and 3 bases from J, with 14 bases between. CDR3 in DNA: TGTGCCAGCAGCCACTACAGGGATTACACCGGGGAGCTGTTTTTT. It encodes CASSHYRDYTGELFF. Based on the CDR3 plus reference TRBV28 and TRBJ2-2, the full variable domain is DVKVTQSSRYLVKRTGEKVFLECVQDMDHENMFWYRQDPGLGLRLIYFSYDVKMKEKGDIPEGYSVSREKKERFSLILESASTNQTSMYLCASSHYRDYTGELFFGEGSRLTVL.

The J gene is TRBJ2-5, the V gene TRBV7-9, with 7 bases fitting TRBD2. Trimming at V came to 2 bases and at J to 5 bases, leaving 11 bases not matched to a gene. The CDR3 totals 16 residues. Germline V gives CDR1 SEHNR, CDR2 FQNEAQ (reference sequence). In DNA, the CDR3 is TGTGCCAGCAGCTTAACGGGCCGCGGGGGACGCGAGACCCAGTACTTC. Its protein product is CASSLTGRGGRETQYF. The complete variable domain, with remaining parts taken from reference TRBV7-9 and TRBJ2-5, reads DTGVSQNPRHKITKRGQNVTFRCDPISEHNRLYWYRQTLGQGPEFLTYFQNEAQLEKSRLLSDRFSAERPKGSFSTLEIQRTEQGDSAMYLCASSLTGRGGRETQYFGPGTRLLVL.

This sequence joins TRBV2 and TRBJ2-7, with TRBD2 identical over 13 bases. The V segment lost 5 bases and the J segment 1 base; nucleotides outside the gene matches: 20. This CDR3 region has 21 residues. Germline loops: CDR1 SNHLY, CDR2 FYNNEI. The CDR3 loop reads CASSLDTSLAGGLGVSYEQYF. In DNA, the CDR3 is TGTGCCAGCAGTTTGGACACGTCACTAGCGGGAGGGCTTGGCGTTTCCTACGAGCAGTACTTC.

This clone was counted once. The chain uses TRBV19 and TRBJ2-4, with 7 bases aligning to TRBD2. The germline CDR1 and CDR2 sequences are LNHDA and SQIVND (reference sequence). V was clipped by 5 bases and J by 5 bases; unmatched bases: 3. This CDR3 has 13 residues. The CDR3: CASSWLAENIQYF. The DNA of the CDR3 is TGTGCCAGTAGTTGGCTAGCGGAAAACATTCAGTACTTC.

This rearrangement joins TRBV10-3 to TRBJ1-1; 9 nucleotides align to TRBD1. Germline V gene sequence: CDR1 ENHRY, CDR2 SYGVKD. The CDR3 runs to 13 residues. V trimming: 6 bases; J trimming: 3 bases; junction bases outside the gene matches: 2. The CDR3 spells CAISRTGDTEAFF. CDR3 DNA: TGTGCCATCAGCCGGACAGGGGACACTGAAGCTTTCTTT.

This chain uses TRBV5-1 with TRBJ1-2; a weak D match, TRBD1 (5 bases). Germline V gene sequence: CDR1 SGHRS, CDR2 YFSETQ. This CDR3 is built from 14 residues. Trimming stripped 6 bases from V and 2 bases from J, with 14 bases between. The CDR3 sequence is CASTPRGGNYGYTF. Written as DNA, the CDR3 is TGCGCCAGCACCCCCCGGGGGGGAAACTATGGCTACACCTTC.

The V gene is TRBV28, the J gene TRBJ2-7; 10 nucleotides line up with TRBD1. The CDR3 has 13 amino acids. V was clipped by 10 bases and J by 5 bases; unmatched bases: 8. Germline V lookup: CDR1 MDHEN, CDR2 SYDVKM. For the CDR3, the DNA is TGTGCCACGGGACAGGGGTCGTCTCACGAGCAGTACTTC. Translation gives CATGQGSSHEQYF.

This clone was picked up one time. The V call is TRBV11-2, the J call TRBJ2-5; a weak D match, TRBD2 (6 bases). The CDR3 is 15 amino acids. The germline V gene has CDR1 SGHAT and CDR2 FQNNGV. Trimming stripped 5 bases from V and 0 bases from J, with 13 bases between. The CDR3 reads CASSQPGLNQETQYF. The CDR3 coding sequence is TGTGCCAGCAGCCAGCCGGGACTTAACCAAGAGACCCAGTACTTC.

The CDR3 sequence is CASSWLWGYTF. In DNA, the CDR3 is TGTGCCAGCAGCTGGCTCTGGGGCTACACCTTC. The gene calls are TRBV5-4 and TRBJ1-2; D gene uncertain. V was shortened by 3 bases and J by 8 bases, with 8 bases between the two germline ends. CDR1 and CDR2 (germline): SGHNT, YYREEE (reference sequence). The CDR3 extends over 11 amino acids.

The V and J genes are TRBV6-1 and TRBJ1-2; 8 bases align to TRBD1. The trim removed 3 bases at V and 0 bases at J, leaving 6 bases unmatched. The CDR3 spans 16 residues. From germline, CDR1 is MNHNS and CDR2 SASEGT. Here the CDR3 DNA reads TGTGCCAGCAGTGATGAAGGACAGGGACCTAACTATGGCTACACCTTC. The encoded protein is CASSDEGQGPNYGYTF.

The gene calls are TRBV19 and TRBJ2-6; D ambiguous. V was clipped by 5 bases and J by 0 bases, with 14 bases between them. The germline CDR1 and CDR2 sequences are LNHDA and SQIVND (reference sequence). This CDR3 spans 17 amino acids. The CDR3, as DNA: TGTGCCAGTAGTGCGCGTGATTTTAGCTCTGGGGCCAACGTCCTGACTTTC. Protein product: CASSARDFSSGANVLTF.

DNA of the CDR3: TGTGCCAGCAGCGTAGTTGGTAGCGTTAACACCGGGGAGCTGTTTTTT. Amino acid sequence: CASSVVGSVNTGELFF. The genes are TRBV9 and TRBJ2-2, with D possibly TRBD2 on 5 matching bases. Trimming left V 0 bases short and J 2 bases short, with 11 bases between. There are 16 residues in the CDR3. CDR1 and CDR2 from the germline V gene are SGDLS and YYNGEE.

In the case of this clone: The junction departs from the called germline gene at one end, perhaps through a read error. V is TRBV7-9 and J is TRBJ2-1, with D perhaps matching TRBD1 (5 bases). The CDR3 is 14 amino acids. Germline V CDR1 and CDR2: SEHNR, FQNEAQ (reference sequence). The CDR3 sequence is CASSFPDTLTGLVF. As DNA, the CDR3 is TGTGCCAGCAGCTTCCCGGACACCTTAACAGGTCTGGTCTTC.

V is TRBV7-2 and J is TRBJ2-7; possibly TRBD2 for D (6 bases). This CDR3 contains 14 residues. Trimming pared 1 base from V and 4 bases from J, leaving 11 bases between. The germline V gene has CDR1 SGHTA and CDR2 FQGNSA. The CDR3, as DNA: TGTGCCAGCAGCTTAGACGGGAGAAGGTACGAGCAGTACTTC. It is translated as CASSLDGRRYEQYF.